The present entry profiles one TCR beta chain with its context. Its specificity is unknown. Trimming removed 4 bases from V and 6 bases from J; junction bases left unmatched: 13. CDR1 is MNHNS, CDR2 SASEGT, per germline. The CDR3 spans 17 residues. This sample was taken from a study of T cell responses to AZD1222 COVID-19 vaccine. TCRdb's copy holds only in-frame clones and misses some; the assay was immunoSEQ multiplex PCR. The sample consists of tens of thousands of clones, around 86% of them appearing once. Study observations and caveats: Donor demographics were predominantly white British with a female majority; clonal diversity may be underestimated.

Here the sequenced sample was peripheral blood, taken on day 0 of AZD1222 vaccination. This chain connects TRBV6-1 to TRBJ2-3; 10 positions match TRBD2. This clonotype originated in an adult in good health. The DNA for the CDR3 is TGTGCCAGCAGTGTCCAATCTCTAGCGGGAGTGGGGGATACGCAGTATTTT. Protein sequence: CASSVQSLAGVGDTQYF.